The clone carrying this T cell receptor beta chain has at least ten counts. Its antigen is currently unknown. This specimen comes from a study of T cell repertoires in cytomegalovirus infection. Overall study: Public signatures in TCR beta pointed to CMV infection and matching HLA type.

TCRdb reprocessed the reads with MiXCR, giving one entry per CDR3 protein. Found here are around 290,000 distinct CDR3 sequences, about a quarter of them singletons; the top ten hold more than 11%. General study results and limits: Individuals carrying CMV plus the relevant HLA were identified by cumulative frequency of public TCR beta families. HLA-C-restricted CMV clonotypes gave the most frequent clonotype in two of eight donors.

This CDR3 region has 15 residues. Germline V gene lookup returns CDR1 SGHTA and CDR2 FQGNSA. Deletions cut 2 bases from V and 5 bases from J, with 12 bases between. The V gene is TRBV7-2, the J gene TRBJ2-2; D assignment may be TRBD1 or TRBD2 (6 bases each). The source is a human donor in good health (CMV status not recorded). Some clones in this sample may be carry-over from other donors' samples. The sequencing sample was made of PBMCs. The CDR3 DNA reads as TGTGCCAGCAGCTTAAGCCAGGGGAGGACCGGGGAGCTGTTTTTT. Translating gives CASSLSQGRTGELFF.